The 20 T cell receptor beta chains listed next were all sequenced from one sample in a study of cytomegalovirus exposure and HLA in healthy donors (dated by TCRdb to about 2017). Libraries were prepared through the immunoSEQ multiplex PCR assay. Drawn from immuneACCESS, this table holds only the in-frame rearrangements with V and J called that TCRdb kept. Clones are partly lost; checked studies trace under half to an unresolved V gene and leave the rest unexplained. Counted in this sample were more than 110,000 clones; almost 85% of them appeared once. The top ten clonotypes cover about 1.5% of the sample. The sample comprised PBMCs. These receptors were obtained from a woman aged 30 to 39 in good health and CMV-seronegative.

The chain links TRBV6-1 to TRBJ2-3; no definite D call. The V end was cut by 10 bases, the J end by 0 bases, with 14 bases between. This CDR3 comprises 14 residues. Germline V lookup: CDR1 MNHNS, CDR2 SASEGT. This chain's CDR3 is CAIRSFLSTDTQYF. The CDR3 DNA sequence: TGTGCCATACGTAGCTTCCTTAGCACAGATACGCAGTATTTT.

The rearrangement uses TRBV4-2 and TRBJ1-2; D remains unclear. V lost 0 bases and J 0 bases, leaving 8 bases between the germline ends. The CDR3 covers 15 residues. The germline CDR1 and CDR2 sequences are LGHNA and YNFKEQ. The CDR3: CASSQDSGTNYGYTF. The CDR3 region has the DNA TGTGCCAGCAGCCAAGATTCCGGGACTAACTATGGCTACACCTTC.

CDR3: CASRPGTATNEKLFF. CDR3 in DNA: TGTGCCAGCAGGCCCGGGACAGCAACTAATGAAAAACTGTTTTTT. The rearrangement uses TRBV5-4 and TRBJ1-4; 7 bases agree with TRBD1. The germline V gene has CDR1 SGHNT and CDR2 YYREEE (reference sequence). J gave up 0 bases and V 5 bases, and 4 bases lay outside the gene matches. The CDR3 extends over 15 amino acids.

V gene TRBV13 combines with J gene TRBJ2-7; 7 bases align to TRBD1. This CDR3 region has 13 residues. V lost 0 bases to trimming and J lost 9 bases; unmatched junction nucleotides: 5. The germline V gene has CDR1 PRHDT and CDR2 FYEKMQ (reference sequence). CDR3 nucleotides: TGTGCCAGCAGCTTAGGAGCAGGGGGTTTGCAGTACTTC. This codes for CASSLGAGGLQYF.

A remark on this clone: The CDR3 carries no conserved terminal phenylalanine or tryptophan, so it likely arises from a read error. Because the CDR3's place on the DNA is in doubt, the DNA is left out and the CDR3 is given as listed by TCRdb. The J gene is TRBJ1-3, the V gene TRBV5-1; the D call TRBD1 from the table was never checked on the DNA. The CDR3 length is 11 residues, termini included. Germline V gives CDR1 SGHRS, CDR2 YFSETQ. CDR3 protein: CASSFAFQGHV.

This sequence joins TRBV5-6 and TRBJ1-3, with D perhaps TRBD1 (5 bases). Trimming stripped 4 bases from V and 2 bases from J, with 10 bases between. The CDR3 consists of 14 residues. Germline V gene sequence: CDR1 SGHDT, CDR2 YYEEEE. In nucleotides, the CDR3 is TGTGCCAGCAGCCCGACAGAAACTGGAAACACCATATATTTT. Its translation: CASSPTETGNTIYF.

As for this clone: One junction end disagrees with the germline gene, perhaps due to a read error. This sample also contains other DNA sequences that code for the same CDR3. The rearrangement links TRBV7-9 to TRBJ1-2; 10 bases are a match to TRBD1. The CDR3 runs to 15 residues. CDR1 and CDR2 from the germline V gene are SEHNR and FQNEAQ (reference sequence). The CDR3 loop is CASSRNDRGLYGYTF. The CDR3 nucleotides are TGTGCCAGCAGTCGCAATGACAGGGGGCTATATGGCTACACCTTT.

V and J are TRBV27 and TRBJ1-4; TRBD1 is a possible D gene (5 bases). Trimming took 3 bases from V and 10 from J, leaving 27 bases between them. From germline, CDR1 is MNHEY and CDR2 SMNVEV (reference sequence). The CDR3 spans 18 residues. CDR3 nucleotides: TGTGCCAGCAGTTTTTTCTCCCCCCAGCGGGCAGGGCAGGGAAAACTGTTTTTT. It translates to CASSFFSPQRAGQGKLFF.

J is TRBJ1-1 and V is TRBV7-8; 7 bases match TRBD1. The CDR3 sequence is 15 residues long. V trimming: 5 bases; J trimming: 0 bases; junction bases outside the gene matches: 6. Germline V gives CDR1 SGHVS, CDR2 FQNEAQ. The CDR3 here is CASSRQGQMNTEAFF. In nucleotides, the CDR3 is TGTGCCAGCAGCCGACAGGGACAGATGAACACTGAAGCTTTCTTT.

The chain employs TRBV7-6 and TRBJ1-4; perhaps TRBD1 as D (6 bases). This CDR3 spans 16 amino acids. V lost 5 bases and J 7 bases, leaving 20 bases between the germline ends. The germline V gene has CDR1 SGHVS and CDR2 FNYEAQ. The CDR3: CASSPVVLRGSEKLFF. The CDR3 DNA reads as TGTGCCAGCAGCCCAGTGGTGTTAAGGGGGAGTGAAAAACTGTTTTTT. The full variable domain, in which reference TRBV7-6 and TRBJ1-4 provide the parts outside the CDR3, is GAGVSQSPRYKVTKRGQDVALRCDPISGHVSLYWYRQALGQGPEFLTYFNYEAQQDKSGLPNDRFSAERPEGSISTLTIQRTEQRDSAMYRCASSPVVLRGSEKLFFGSGTQLSVL.

The chain is built from TRBV7-9 and TRBJ2-3, with 8 nucleotides matching TRBD2. The CDR3 contains 15 residues. V was pared by 5 bases and J by 2 bases, with 6 bases of the junction left unmatched. Germline CDR1 and CDR2: SEHNR and FQNEAQ (reference sequence). The CDR3 spells CASSPGGTTTDTQYF. CDR3 in DNA: TGTGCCAGCAGCCCGGGGGGGACTACCACAGATACGCAGTATTTT.

This clone was seen once. CDR3 in amino acids: CATPNGQGSGYTF. The DNA for the CDR3 is TGTGCCACCCCGAACGGACAGGGAAGTGGCTACACCTTC. The V and J genes are TRBV28 and TRBJ1-2, with 8 bases identical to TRBD1. The trim removed 10 bases at V and 7 bases at J, leaving 11 bases unmatched. The CDR3 has 13 residues. Germline assignment: CDR1 MDHEN and CDR2 SYDVKM.

The rearrangement joins TRBV20-1 to TRBJ2-3; D is unresolved. V was pared by 3 bases and J by 6 bases, with 7 bases between. The V gene's germline CDR1 is DFQATT and CDR2 SNEGSKA (reference sequence). The CDR3 loop spans 11 amino acids. CDR3 in DNA: TGCAGTGCTAGTAATTTGGATACGCAGTATTTT. This encodes CSASNLDTQYF.

This clone was detected only a few times. This chain connects TRBV6-1 to TRBJ1-1; D not resolved. The CDR3 is made up of 14 amino acids. Per the germline V gene, CDR1 is MNHNS and CDR2 is SASEGT. The germline V and J ends were trimmed by 6 bases and 6 bases, with 17 bases remaining between them. CDR3 bases: TGTGCCAGCAGACCCCCCCGGGAGGGCGCTGAAGCTTTCTTT. Translated, it gives CASRPPREGAEAFF.

The chain carries TRBV7-9 and TRBJ1-2; a possible D gene is TRBD1 (6 bases). V was cut by 2 bases and J by 8 bases, with 9 bases left in between. This CDR3 is 12 amino acids long. In germline, CDR1 is SEHNR, CDR2 FQNEAQ (reference sequence). For the CDR3, the DNA is TGTGCCAGCAGCTTATCACAGGGAGGCTACACCTTC. It specifies CASSLSQGGYTF.

J is TRBJ2-3 and V is TRBV19; D may be TRBD1 (5 bases). CDR1 is LNHDA, CDR2 SQIVND, per germline (reference sequence). Trimming stripped 4 bases from V and 6 bases from J, with 11 bases between. The CDR3 sequence is 13 residues long. Here the CDR3 reads CASSTPGRDTQYF. In DNA form, the CDR3 reads TGTGCCAGTAGTACGCCAGGGCGGGATACGCAGTATTTT.

The chain is built from TRBV30 and TRBJ2-7; no clear D. V lost 3 bases to trimming and J lost 5 bases, with 11 bases between them. Germline lookup yields CDR1 GTSNPN and CDR2 SVGIG (reference sequence). This CDR3 region has 12 residues. The CDR3 loop is CAWRYGSHEQYF. In DNA form, the CDR3 reads TGTGCCTGGAGATACGGGTCCCACGAGCAGTACTTC.

Remarks on this clone: Mismatch with germline at one junction end may stem from a read error. This chain uses TRBV5-1 with TRBJ2-1; D is ambiguous. This CDR3 contains 13 residues. Germline-derived CDR1 and CDR2 are SGHRS and YFSETQ. Here the CDR3 reads CASNSGHPNQQFF. CDR3 sequence (DNA): TGCGCCAGCAATTCGGGTCACCCCAATCAGCAGTTCTTC.

The chain joins TRBV5-4 to TRBJ1-1; possibly TRBD1 for D (5 bases). CDR1 is SGHNT and CDR2 is YYREEE in the germline V gene (reference sequence). This CDR3 contains 17 residues. The ends were cut back, 9 bases at V and 4 bases at J, with 28 bases in the middle. DNA of the CDR3: TGTGCCACCTACCCCGATAACAGGTTATCGGAAATCACTGAAGCTTTCTTT. This translates into CATYPDNRLSEITEAFF.

This chain connects TRBV6-5 to TRBJ2-7; 8 bases line up with TRBD1. V shed 7 bases and J 8 bases; nucleotides not matched to a gene: 4. The CDR3 consists of 11 residues. In germline, CDR1 is MNHEY, CDR2 SVGAGI. The CDR3 reads CASTGQGQQYF. CDR3 bases: TGTGCCAGCACTGGACAGGGTCAGCAGTACTTC.